Listed here is a single T cell receptor beta chain. Its matching antigen is unknown. The record originates from a study of graft-versus-host responses after intestinal transplantation. The germline V and J ends were trimmed by 0 bases and 10 bases, with 7 bases remaining between them. The CDR3 has 12 amino acids. Per germline, CDR1 SSHAT and CDR2 FNYEAQ (reference sequence). Method: immunoSEQ multiplex PCR; TCRdb's copy keeps in-frame clones and lacks some. The sample holds around 110,000 clones, around nine tenths seen once. This chain links TRBV7-7 with TRBJ2-1; D is possibly TRBD2 (5 bases). Material: unstimulated CD4+ T cells sorted from spleen or lymph node cells, obtained before intestinal transplant. This receptor was identified in a human donor who received an intestinal transplant. The CDR3 here is CASSLATGEQFF. The DNA for the CDR3 is TGTGCCAGCAGCTTAGCGACGGGGGAGCAGTTCTTC.